This T cell receptor beta chain was sequenced during a study of T cell responses to AZD1222 COVID-19 vaccine. CDR3 length: 13 residues. V was clipped by 3 bases and J by 5 bases, with 10 bases between them. In germline, CDR1 is KGHSH, CDR2 LQKENI. Generated by immunoSEQ multiplex PCR, the TCRdb table keeps only in-frame clones and is missing some. The table shows about 120,000 clones, with around 94% occurring only once. Concerning this clone: Its antigen is unknown.

Findings and caveats of the study: Once two AZD1222 doses were given, Spike-specific TCR breadth and depth went up.

The V and J genes are TRBV18 and TRBJ2-5, with D hard to call. The sequence was collected from an adult in good health. This specimen consisted of peripheral blood, obtained on day 0 of AZD1222 vaccination. In DNA form, the CDR3 reads TGTGCCAGCTCACCGAATCGCAGGGAGACCCAGTACTTC. Its translation is CASSPNRRETQYF.